These T cell receptor beta chains were read from a single sample in a study of CD8+ T cells in alopecia areata. TCRdb's table, derived via immunoSEQ multiplex PCR, lists solely in-frame clones and lacks some. The sample has about 200,000 clones; roughly three fifths are singletons. Source: CD4+ T cells sorted from blood, taken at week 49, from a patient treated with tofacitinib. The receptor set was obtained from a human donor with alopecia areata. Each CDR3 is given with its conserved first and last residue. The size field is filled for only some rows; it gives once, few, many or a size class.

V	size	J	CDR3
TRBV2	.	TRBJ2-2	CASTETGELFF
TRBV10-3	once	TRBJ1-2	CAISDSTANYGYTF
TRBV28	.	TRBJ1-4	CASSFNGGTPSEKLFF
TRBV29-1	.	TRBJ1-4	CSVGGTGGEKLFF
TRBV6-5	many	TRBJ2-7	CASSYAGGKYEQYF
TRBV29-1	.	TRBJ2-3	CSVGPGSDTQYF
TRBV25-1	.	TRBJ2-1	CASRATSGPYNEQFF
TRBV7-2	medium-sized	TRBJ2-7	CASSLVGGGQSSYEQYF
TRBV5-1	.	TRBJ2-1	CASSLAGQDYNEQFF
TRBV7-2	.	TRBJ2-3	CASSNLGWDTQYF
TRBV30	.	TRBJ1-2	CAWNALPTYGYTF
TRBV7-2	.	TRBJ2-7	CASSPLAGGYEQYF
TRBV30	.	TRBJ2-7	CAWTRLAEAYEQYF
TRBV29-1	.	TRBJ2-2	CSVELSSNTGELFF
TRBV5-6	.	TRBJ2-2	CASSLGNTGELFF
TRBV15	.	TRBJ2-7	CATSSAWDLASYEQYF
TRBV20-1	.	TRBJ2-2	CSARDGGELFF
TRBV7-2	once	TRBJ2-7	CASSPTGQATEQYF
TRBV7-3	.	TRBJ2-4	CASSLKLGGINIQYF
TRBV12-5	few	TRBJ2-3	CASGSPFAASTDTQYF
TRBV2	.	TRBJ2-7	CASRGQGMDEQYF
TRBV5-6	.	TRBJ2-3	CASSFSARDTDTQYF
TRBV7-2	many	TRBJ1-1	CASSLKPGDTEAFF
TRBV11-2	few	TRBJ1-1	CASSINRANTEAFF
TRBV7-8	.	TRBJ2-1	CASSPDGGAGGEQFF
TRBV29-1	.	TRBJ2-3	CSVTSGDTQYF
TRBV5-6	few	TRBJ2-3	CASSRPSSTDTQYF
TRBV18	few	TRBJ1-6	CASSPSGNSTPLHF
TRBV28	.	TRBJ2-1	CASNRGRDNEQFF
TRBV7-2	.	TRBJ1-1	CASSLADRFEAFF
TRBV15	.	TRBJ2-3	CATSAEGDSTDTQYF
TRBV2	.	TRBJ1-5	CASSDLGGVSNQPQHF
TRBV2	.	TRBJ2-7	CASGTGLAGSYEQYF
TRBV29-1	.	TRBJ1-1	CSVENQGLNTEAFF
TRBV30	.	TRBJ1-2	CAWSRDRGPKNYGYTF
TRBV19	.	TRBJ1-5	CASSRQRNQPQHF
TRBV29-1	.	TRBJ1-1	CSVDSEGNTEAFF